These T cell receptor beta chains were read from a single sample in a study of OX40 agonist ivuxolimab in advanced cancers. Here immunoSEQ multiplex PCR was the method, and the copy in TCRdb shows in-frame clones only, minus some. The table has just over 95,000 clones, 90% seen once; the top ten hold roughly 0.17%. Material: CD4+ or CD8+ T cells sorted from blood, obtained in a trial of the OX40 agonist ivuxolimab. These receptors originate from an adult with an advanced solid tumor such as melanoma, head and neck, liver or kidney cancer. CDR3s include the opening cysteine and the closing phenylalanine or tryptophan. D genes are given only for firm matches. For some rows the clone size is stated as once, few or many, or as a class when expanded; others skip it.

TRBD1 TRBJ1-1 TRBV6-6 NA CASSIGTGTEAFF TGTGCCAGCAGTATAGGGACAGGGACTGAAGCTTTCTTT
NA TRBJ2-7 TRBV27 NA CASSGGARYEQYF TGTGCCAGCAGTGGGGGGGCCCGCTACGAGCAGTACTTC
NA TRBJ2-2 TRBV25-1 NA CASTPGHQTGELFF TGTGCCAGCACGCCGGGACATCAAACCGGGGAGCTGTTTTTT
NA TRBJ1-2 TRBV6-1 NA CASAEGSATNYGYTF TGTGCCAGCGCCGAGGGAAGTGCAACTAACTATGGCTACACCTTC
NA TRBJ2-1 TRBV9 NA CASSVVGGGNEQFF TGTGCCAGCAGCGTAGTCGGGGGCGGGAATGAGCAGTTCTTC
NA TRBJ1-2 TRBV30 NA CASRFRVEGYTF TGTGCCTCGAGATTCAGGGTAGAGGGCTACACCTTC
NA TRBJ1-3 TRBV6-1 NA CVSSSTEYPSNTIYF TGTGTCAGCAGTTCCACGGAATATCCCTCGAACACCATATATTTT
NA TRBJ2-7 TRBV30 NA CAWSRSSYEQYF TGTGCCTGGAGTCGGAGCTCCTACGAGCAGTACTTC
NA TRBJ2-1 TRBV11-2 NA CASSSRRAEGLYNEQFF TGTGCCAGCAGCTCTAGAAGGGCCGAGGGGCTTTACAATGAGCAGTTCTTC
NA TRBJ1-1 TRBV5-1 NA CASRVGNTEAFF TGCGCCAGCAGGGTTGGGAACACTGAAGCTTTCTTT
TRBD1 TRBJ1-4 TRBV28 NA CASSKQGTNEKLFF TGTGCCAGCAGTAAACAGGGGACTAATGAAAAACTGTTTTTT
NA TRBJ1-2 TRBV7-3 NA CASSLSGRGGYTF TGTGCCAGCAGCTTATCTGGCAGGGGAGGCTACACCTTC
TRBD2 TRBJ2-1 TRBV7-3 NA CASSVNSGSAYNEQFF TGTGCCAGCAGCGTTAATAGCGGGTCGGCCTACAATGAGCAGTTCTTC
NA TRBJ1-5 TRBV28 NA CASSPGEQRQPQHF TGTGCCAGCAGTCCCGGGGAGCAAAGGCAGCCCCAGCATTTT
NA TRBJ2-5 TRBV5-6 NA CASSPRNPGLGSETQYF TGTGCCAGCAGCCCAAGGAATCCGGGACTCGGATCAGAGACCCAGTACTTC
NA TRBJ1-6 TRBV6-1 NA CASTPDAYNSPLHF TGTGCCAGCACACCAGACGCTTATAATTCACCCCTCCACTTT
NA TRBJ1-3 TRBV18 NA CASSPMATSGNTIYF TGTGCCAGCTCACCAATGGCTACCTCTGGAAACACCATATATTTT
NA TRBJ2-3 TRBV20-1 once CSARGGPLKVF TGCAGTGCTAGAGGTGGCCCCCTCAAGGTTTTT
NA TRBJ2-1 TRBV5-6 NA CASSPPRAGANEQFF TGTGCCAGCAGCCCACCTCGGGCGGGGGCCAATGAGCAGTTCTTC
TRBD1 TRBJ1-1 TRBV7-9 NA CASRSGTVFPEAFF TGTGCCAGCAGGTCCGGGACAGTCTTTCCTGAAGCTTTCTTT
NA TRBJ2-1 TRBV18 NA CASSPDPTSSMSKVF TGTGCCAGCTCACCGGATCCCACCTCTTCGATGAGCAAGGTCTTC
NA TRBJ1-6 TRBV10-1 NA CASSTGTANSPLHF TGCGCCAGCAGTACCGGGACCGCAAATTCACCCCTCCACTTT
NA TRBJ1-1 TRBV30 NA CAWSSGRYEAFF TGTGCCTGGAGTTCAGGGAGATATGAAGCTTTCTTT
NA TRBJ2-7 TRBV6-5 NA CASRLGAVIYEQYF TGTGCCAGCAGGTTGGGAGCCGTGATCTACGAGCAGTACTTC
NA TRBJ2-1 TRBV27 NA CASSRTFNEQFF TGTGCCAGCAGCCGGACCTTCAATGAGCAGTTCTTC
TRBD2 TRBJ2-2 TRBV7-8 NA CASSLGVWGLAGEVGTGELFF TGTGCCAGCAGCTTAGGGGTCTGGGGACTAGCGGGAGAGGTCGGCACCGGGGAGCTGTTTTTT
NA TRBJ1-1 TRBV11-2 NA CASSLVPGSGTEAFF TGTGCCAGCAGCTTAGTCCCAGGGTCTGGGACTGAAGCTTTCTTT
NA TRBJ1-6 TRBV5-4 NA CASSLAGSNSPLHF TGTGCCAGCAGCTTGGCAGGGTCCAATTCACCCCTCCACTTT
NA TRBJ2-1 TRBV18 once CASSPGGGSYNEQFF TGTGCCAGCTCACCGGGAGGGGGCAGCTACAATGAGCAGTTCTTC
NA TRBJ1-5 TRBV2 NA CASKRDLSNQPQHF TGTGCCAGCAAACGGGATTTGAGCAATCAGCCCCAGCATTTT
NA TRBJ1-5 TRBV19 NA CASSPRLRGNQPQHF TGTGCCAGTAGTCCCCGTCTTCGGGGCAATCAGCCCCAGCATTTT
NA TRBJ1-4 TRBV5-4 NA CASSLDRNEKLFF TGTGCCAGCAGCTTGGACAGAAATGAAAAACTGTTTTTT
NA TRBJ2-5 TRBV5-1 NA CASSPSGYPETQYF TGCGCCAGCAGCCCTTCGGGGTACCCAGAGACCCAGTACTTC
TRBD1 TRBJ2-7 TRBV5-1 NA CASSGGPGQGSSYEQYF TGCGCCAGCAGCGGGGGCCCGGGACAGGGGAGCTCCTACGAGCAGTACTTC
NA TRBJ2-5 TRBV5-1 few CASSSQSGVGETQYF TGCGCCAGCAGCTCGCAAAGTGGCGTGGGAGAGACCCAGTACTTC
NA TRBJ1-2 TRBV19 NA CASQDPGQLYGYTF TGTGCCAGCCAAGATCCCGGGCAGCTCTATGGCTACACCTTC
TRBD2 TRBJ2-5 TRBV19 NA CASSPRRGSQETQYF TGTGCCAGTAGTCCAAGGCGGGGGTCCCAAGAGACCCAGTACTTC
NA TRBJ2-5 TRBV18 NA CASSPGPGPQETQYF TGTGCCAGCTCACCGGGCCCGGGCCCACAAGAGACCCAGTACTTC
NA TRBJ2-7 TRBV15 NA CATSEEGKGFSYEQYF TGTGCCACCAGCGAAGAAGGAAAAGGATTTTCCTACGAGCAGTACTTC
TRBD1 TRBJ1-2 TRBV29-1 NA CSVDETGRLGYTF TGCAGCGTTGATGAGACAGGGCGTCTCGGCTACACCTTC
TRBD2 TRBJ2-1 TRBV19 NA CASSPYSDAGGEFF TGTGCCAGTAGTCCCTATTCTGACGCGGGAGGCGAGTTCTTC
NA TRBJ2-2 TRBV9 NA CASSPYLQATTGELFF TGTGCCAGCAGCCCATATCTACAGGCTACCACCGGGGAGCTGTTTTTT
NA TRBJ2-3 TRBV5-1 NA CASSPGAKTSTDTQYF TGCGCCAGCAGCCCGGGGGCTAAAACTAGCACAGATACGCAGTATTTT
TRBD1 TRBJ1-4 TRBV2 NA CASSLTGATNEKLFF TGTGCCAGCAGTCTGACAGGGGCGACTAATGAAAAACTGTTTTTT
TRBD1 TRBJ2-7 TRBV2 NA CASRGQGVTYEQYF TGTGCCAGCAGGGGACAGGGCGTCACCTACGAGCAGTACTTC
TRBD1 TRBJ1-2 TRBV12-5 NA CASGRDSLNYGYTF TGTGCTAGTGGCCGGGACAGCCTTAACTATGGCTACACCTTC
TRBD2 TRBJ2-1 TRBV4-2 NA CASSQGTSGNNEQFF TGTGCCAGCAGCCAGGGGACTAGCGGGAACAATGAGCAGTTCTTC
NA TRBJ2-3 TRBV19 NA CASSILPGPHTDTQYF TGTGCCAGTAGTATTCTCCCGGGGCCCCACACAGATACGCAGTATTTT
NA TRBJ1-1 TRBV7-6 NA CASSSSVGNTEAFF TGTGCCAGCAGCTCCTCGGTGGGGAACACTGAAGCTTTCTTT
NA TRBJ1-2 TRBV6-1 NA CASSESRGRGYGYTF TGTGCCAGCAGTGAATCAAGGGGACGGGGCTATGGCTACACCTTC
NA TRBJ2-6 TRBV19 NA CASSIAVGSSGANVLTF TGTGCCAGTAGTATAGCGGTTGGGAGCTCTGGGGCCAACGTCCTGACTTTC
TRBD1 TRBJ2-2 TRBV13 few CASSWTGTGNTGELFF TGTGCCAGCAGCTGGACCGGGACAGGGAACACCGGGGAGCTGTTTTTT
NA TRBJ2-7 TRBV15 NA CATSRDPTRYEQYF TGTGCCACCAGCAGAGATCCAACCCGTTACGAGCAGTACTTC
TRBD2 TRBJ2-2 TRBV5-1 NA CASKLFPGGTTGELFF TGCGCCAGCAAGCTTTTCCCGGGGGGGACCACCGGGGAGCTGTTTTTT
TRBD1 TRBJ2-7 TRBV11-2 NA CASSLLRDRTYEQYF TGTGCCAGCAGCTTATTAAGGGACAGGACCTACGAGCAGTACTTC
TRBD2 TRBJ2-5 TRBV15 NA CATSRVGLAQETQYF TGTGCCACCAGCAGAGTCGGACTAGCCCAAGAGACCCAGTACTTC
NA TRBJ1-3 TRBV9 NA CASSVGNTIYF TGTGCCAGCAGCGTGGGAAACACCATATATTTT
TRBD2 TRBJ2-1 TRBV5-1 NA CASSFLAGGNNEQFF TGCGCCAGCAGCTTCCTAGCGGGGGGTAACAATGAGCAGTTCTTC
TRBD2 TRBJ2-1 TRBV2 NA CASSGTSGSVLEQFF TGTGCCAGCAGCGGGACTAGCGGGAGCGTCTTAGAGCAGTTCTTC
NA TRBJ2-3 TRBV10-3 NA CAISLADTQYF TGTGCCATCAGCCTTGCCGATACGCAGTATTTT